The rows below give T cell receptor beta chains drawn from one sample of a study of Ad26.COV2.S vaccination and SARS-CoV-2 variants. Generated by immunoSEQ multiplex PCR, the TCRdb table keeps only in-frame clones and is missing some. The table has about 470,000 clones, roughly 87% seen once. Sequencing was performed on peripheral blood, taken in a trial of Ad26.COV2.S vaccine versus placebo. These receptors were taken from a person between 18 and 65 years old who received the Ad26.COV2.S COVID-19 vaccine or a placebo. Both conserved end residues are part of each CDR3. A D gene is named only where the DNA matches it firmly. Size tells how often a clone was seen (once, few, many) or the class of an expanded clone, and some rows leave it out.

>-|-|TRBV28|TRBJ1-1
CASSSGAMNTEAFF
TGTGCCAGCAGTTCAGGAGCCATGAACACTGAAGCTTTCTTT
>-|few|TRBV2|TRBJ2-5
CASRAGRAETQYF
TGTGCCAGCAGGGCAGGCAGGGCAGAGACCCAGTACTTC
>-|once|TRBV10-3|TRBJ1-3
CAIRSGGDSGNTIYF
TGTGCCATCAGATCGGGGGGCGACTCTGGAAACACCATATATTTT
>-|-|TRBV3-1/TRBV3-2|TRBJ2-5
CASSHADRQETQYF
TGTGCCAGCAGCCATGCCGACAGGCAAGAGACCCAGTACTTC
>-|few|TRBV5-5|TRBJ1-2
CASSLKRGSDYGYTF
TGTGCCAGCAGCTTGAAAAGGGGGTCGGACTATGGCTACACCTTC
>-|-|TRBV3-1/TRBV3-2|TRBJ2-1
CASSQDAADNEQFF
TGTGCCAGCAGCCAAGACGCAGCGGACAATGAGCAGTTCTTC
>-|-|TRBV7-8|TRBJ2-2
CASSLVASYPGELFF
TGTGCCAGCAGCTTAGTGGCTAGTTATCCCGGGGAGCTGTTTTTT
>TRBD2|few|TRBV20-1|TRBJ2-3
CSASVSGRAPDTQYF
TGCAGTGCTAGTGTTAGCGGGAGGGCGCCAGATACGCAGTATTTT
>TRBD2|-|TRBV19|TRBJ2-1
CASSPRTLSGRAGNEQFF
TGTGCCAGTAGTCCTCGAACTCTTAGCGGGAGGGCCGGGAATGAGCAGTTCTTC
>-|-|TRBV19|TRBJ1-4
CASSIESRRDLQGTEKLFF
TGTGCCAGTAGTATAGAATCGAGGAGGGATCTACAGGGAACTGAAAAACTGTTTTTT
>TRBD2|-|TRBV5-1|TRBJ2-7
CASSPFGGGSYEQYF
TGCGCCAGCAGCCCATTCGGCGGGGGCTCCTACGAGCAGTACTTC
>TRBD1|-|TRBV28|TRBJ1-2
CASSEPGQGSYGYTF
TGTGCCAGCAGTGAACCGGGACAGGGATCCTATGGCTACACCTTC
>-|-|TRBV5-1|TRBJ2-3
CASSLYRSTDTQYF
TGCGCCAGCAGCTTATACAGGAGCACAGATACGCAGTATTTT
>TRBD1|-|TRBV19|TRBJ2-5
CASSHGQGGGQETQYF
TGTGCCAGTAGCCACGGACAGGGAGGAGGGCAAGAGACCCAGTACTTC
>TRBD1|once|TRBV29-1|TRBJ2-7
CSVEGGTGAYEQYF
TGCAGCGTTGAAGGCGGGACAGGGGCCTACGAGCAGTACTTC
>-|-|TRBV5-6|TRBJ2-2
CASSLGRNTGELFF
TGTGCCAGCAGCTTAGGACGGAACACCGGGGAGCTGTTTTTT
>TRBD1|-|TRBV5-4|TRBJ2-5
CASSLETGGETQYF
TGTGCCAGCAGCTTGGAGACAGGGGGAGAGACCCAGTACTTC
>-|-|TRBV6-6|TRBJ2-7
CASTSRAYSYEQYF
TGTGCCAGCACCTCCAGGGCCTACTCTTACGAGCAGTACTTC
>TRBD2|-|TRBV10-3|TRBJ2-5
CAISEPSGRQGQETQYF
TGTGCCATCAGTGAGCCTAGCGGGAGGCAGGGACAAGAGACCCAGTACTTC
>TRBD2|-|TRBV28|TRBJ2-7
CASSWGLASYEQYF
TGTGCCAGCAGTTGGGGACTAGCTTCCTACGAGCAGTACTTC
>-|-|TRBV28|TRBJ2-2
CASSFRLNTGELFF
TGTGCCAGCAGTTTCCGACTAAACACCGGGGAGCTGTTTTTT
>-|-|TRBV18|TRBJ2-7
CASSPSLGHEQYF
TGTGCCAGCTCACCATCCCTCGGCCACGAGCAGTACTTC
>TRBD2|-|TRBV7-3|TRBJ2-3
CASSLTSGGEDTQYF
TGTGCCAGCAGCTTAACGTCGGGGGGAGAAGATACGCAGTATTTT
>-|-|TRBV29-1|TRBJ2-3
CSVDPGNTDTQYF
TGCAGCGTTGATCCCGGGAACACAGATACGCAGTATTTT
>-|few|TRBV2|TRBJ2-7
CASSERLQGSYEQYF
TGTGCCAGCAGTGAAAGGCTTCAGGGTTCCTACGAGCAGTACTTC
>-|-|TRBV3-1/TRBV3-2|TRBJ2-7
CASGDRYKYEQYF
TGTGCCAGCGGAGACAGGTACAAATACGAGCAGTACTTC
>TRBD2|-|TRBV7-2|TRBJ2-1
CASSLRLAGLGSGVNEQFF
TGTGCCAGCAGCTTAAGGTTAGCGGGATTGGGCTCAGGTGTCAATGAGCAGTTCTTC
>-|-|TRBV28|TRBJ1-5
CASTPNHQPQHF
TGTGCCAGCACCCCGAACCATCAGCCCCAGCATTTT
>TRBD1|-|TRBV19|TRBJ2-7
CASSVQGAGYEQYF
TGTGCCAGTAGTGTACAGGGGGCGGGCTACGAGCAGTACTTC
>-|-|TRBV7-2|TRBJ1-2
CASSLDRTVYGYTF
TGTGCCAGCAGCCTAGACAGGACAGTCTATGGCTACACCTTC
>-|-|TRBV6-5|TRBJ2-1
CASSRVAAYNEQFF
TGTGCCAGCAGCCGCGTCGCGGCTTACAATGAGCAGTTCTTC
>TRBD1|-|TRBV28|TRBJ1-2
CASSSGTANYGYTF
TGTGCCAGCAGTTCGGGGACAGCTAACTATGGCTACACCTTC
>-|few|TRBV28|TRBJ1-1
CASSLYDTPF
TGTGCCAGCAGTTTATATGACACCCCCTTT
>TRBD2|-|TRBV3-1/TRBV3-2|TRBJ2-1
CASSQRGDLAYNEQFF
TGTGCCAGCAGCCAGCGGGGGGACTTAGCCTACAATGAGCAGTTCTTC
>-|-|TRBV14|TRBJ1-6
CASSQVAWSPLHF
TGTGCCAGCAGCCAAGTTGCCTGGTCACCCCTCCACTTT
>-|-|TRBV4-2|TRBJ2-2
CASSQEGSGTGELFF
TGTGCCAGCAGCCAAGAAGGGTCGGGCACCGGGGAGCTGTTTTTT
>TRBD2|-|TRBV27|TRBJ2-7
CASAQGTSGYEQYF
TGTGCCAGCGCTCAGGGGACTAGCGGCTACGAGCAGTACTTC
>-|-|TRBV12-3/TRBV12-4|TRBJ1-2
CASSPRLWDGYTF
TGTGCCAGCAGCCCGCGGTTGTGGGATGGCTACACCTTC
>-|-|TRBV3-1/TRBV3-2|TRBJ1-2
CASSPRIRAGGYTF
TGTGCCAGCAGCCCCCGTATCAGGGCGGGAGGCTACACCTTC
>TRBD1|-|TRBV4-2|TRBJ1-2
CASSQGGTPGGDNYGYTF
TGTGCCAGCAGCCAAGGGGGTACCCCAGGGGGCGACAACTATGGCTACACCTTC
>-|-|TRBV29-1|TRBJ2-3
CSAVRQVGRTQYF
TGCAGCGCTGTTCGGCAGGTCGGCCGGACGCAGTATTTT
>-|few|TRBV7-3|TRBJ1-5
CASSTQGGQPQHF
TGTGCCAGCAGTACACAGGGAGGCCAGCCCCAGCATTTT
>-|-|TRBV7-8|TRBJ2-1
CASRGGAAFQEQFF
TGTGCCAGCAGGGGGGGGGCCGCGTTTCAGGAGCAGTTCTTC